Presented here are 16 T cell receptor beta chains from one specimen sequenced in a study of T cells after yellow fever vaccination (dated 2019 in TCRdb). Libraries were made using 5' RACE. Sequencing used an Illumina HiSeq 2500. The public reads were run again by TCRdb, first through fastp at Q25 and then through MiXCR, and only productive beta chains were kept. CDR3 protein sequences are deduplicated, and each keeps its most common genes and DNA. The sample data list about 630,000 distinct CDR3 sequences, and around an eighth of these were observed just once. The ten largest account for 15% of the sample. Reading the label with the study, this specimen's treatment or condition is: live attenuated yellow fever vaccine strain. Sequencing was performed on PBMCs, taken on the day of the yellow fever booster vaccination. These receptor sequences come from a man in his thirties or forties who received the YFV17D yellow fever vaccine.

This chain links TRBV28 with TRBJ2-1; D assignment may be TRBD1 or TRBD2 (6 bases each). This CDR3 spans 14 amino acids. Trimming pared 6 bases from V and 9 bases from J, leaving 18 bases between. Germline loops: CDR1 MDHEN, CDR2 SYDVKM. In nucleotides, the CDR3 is TGTGCCAGCAGGTCAGGGGCGTACGGGGGTGAGCAGTTCTTC. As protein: CASRSGAYGGEQFF.

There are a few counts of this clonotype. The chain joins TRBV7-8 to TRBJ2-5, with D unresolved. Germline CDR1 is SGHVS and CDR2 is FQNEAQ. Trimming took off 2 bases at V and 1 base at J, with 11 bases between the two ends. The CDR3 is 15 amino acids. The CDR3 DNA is TGTGCCAGCAGCTTATATCAGGTCACCCAAGAGACCCAGTACTTC. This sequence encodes CASSLYQVTQETQYF.

CDR3 nucleotides: TGCGCCAGCAGTCAATCTTTATCTAGCGGGTCAGATACGCAGTATTTT. This sequence encodes CASSQSLSSGSDTQYF. This chain links TRBV23-1 with TRBJ2-3; TRBD2 matches at 8 bases. TRBV23-1 carries the ORF label, with uncertain function. The CDR3 sequence is 16 residues long. The junction had 6 bases not matched to a gene; V was cut back by 0 bases and J by 4 bases.

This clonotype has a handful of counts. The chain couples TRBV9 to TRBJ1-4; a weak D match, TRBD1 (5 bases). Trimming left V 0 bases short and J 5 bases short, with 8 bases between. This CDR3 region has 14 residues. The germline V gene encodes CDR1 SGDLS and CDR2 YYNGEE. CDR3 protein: CASSVGHRNEKLFF. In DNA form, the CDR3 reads TGTGCCAGCAGCGTAGGGCACAGGAATGAAAAACTGTTTTTT.

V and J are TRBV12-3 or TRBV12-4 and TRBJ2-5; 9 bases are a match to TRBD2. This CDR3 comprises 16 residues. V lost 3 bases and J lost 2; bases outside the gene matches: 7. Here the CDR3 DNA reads TGTGCCAGCAGTTTTGTGACTAGCGGAGTGCAAGAGACCCAGTACTTC. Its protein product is CASSFVTSGVQETQYF.

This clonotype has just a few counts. The CDR3: CASSELGTDEAFF. CDR3 bases: TGTGCCAGCAGTGAACTTGGCACTGATGAAGCTTTCTTT. The J gene is TRBJ1-1, the V gene TRBV6-1; D gene ambiguous. Looked up from germline, CDR1 is MNHNS and CDR2 is SASEGT. V was cut by 2 bases and J by 7 bases, with 11 bases left in between. The CDR3 has 13 amino acids.

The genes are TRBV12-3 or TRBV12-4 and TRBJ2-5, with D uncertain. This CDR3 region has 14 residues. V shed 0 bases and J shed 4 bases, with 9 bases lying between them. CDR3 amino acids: CASSLAVWGETQYF. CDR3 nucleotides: TGTGCCAGCAGTTTAGCGGTCTGGGGAGAGACCCAGTACTTC.

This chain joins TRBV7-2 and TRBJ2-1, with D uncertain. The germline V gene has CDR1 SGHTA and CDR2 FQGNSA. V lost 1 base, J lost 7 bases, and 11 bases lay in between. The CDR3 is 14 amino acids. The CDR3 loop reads CASSLDPGRNEQFF. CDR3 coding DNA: TGTGCCAGCAGCTTAGACCCAGGTAGGAATGAGCAGTTCTTC.

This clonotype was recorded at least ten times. The chain's CDR3 is CASSLLSGAVSTDTQYF. As DNA, the CDR3 is TGTGCCAGCAGCCTCCTTAGCGGGGCTGTTAGCACAGATACGCAGTATTTT. J is TRBJ2-3 and V is TRBV11-2, with 8 bases fitting TRBD2. V gave up 5 bases and J gave up 0 bases; unmatched junction bases: 10. Germline lookup yields CDR1 SGHAT and CDR2 FQNNGV. The length of the CDR3 is 17 residues.

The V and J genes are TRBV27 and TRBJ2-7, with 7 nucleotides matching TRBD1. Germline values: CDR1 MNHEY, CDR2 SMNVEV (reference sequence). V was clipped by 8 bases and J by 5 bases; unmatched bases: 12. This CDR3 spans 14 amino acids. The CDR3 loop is CASRRGPIINEQYF. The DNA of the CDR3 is TGTGCCAGCCGTAGGGGGCCAATCATCAACGAGCAGTACTTC.

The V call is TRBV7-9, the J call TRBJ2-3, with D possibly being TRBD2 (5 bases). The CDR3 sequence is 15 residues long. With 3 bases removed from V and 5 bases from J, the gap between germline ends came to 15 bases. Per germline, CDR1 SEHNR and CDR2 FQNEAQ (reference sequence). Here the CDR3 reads CASSFDGDSVDTQYF. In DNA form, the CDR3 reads TGTGCCAGCAGCTTCGATGGTGATAGCGTAGATACGCAGTATTTT.

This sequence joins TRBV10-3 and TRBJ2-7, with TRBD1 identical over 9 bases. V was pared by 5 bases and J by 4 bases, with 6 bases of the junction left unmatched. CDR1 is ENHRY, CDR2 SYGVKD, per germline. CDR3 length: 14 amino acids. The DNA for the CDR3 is TGTGCCATCAGTCACGGACAGGGGAATTACGAGCAGTACTTC. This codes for CAISHGQGNYEQYF.

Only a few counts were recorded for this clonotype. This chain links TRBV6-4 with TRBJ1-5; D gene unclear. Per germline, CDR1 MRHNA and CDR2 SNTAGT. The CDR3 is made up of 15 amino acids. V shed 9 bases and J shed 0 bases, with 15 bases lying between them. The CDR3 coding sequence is TGTGCCAGTAAGTTTGACGGGAATAGCAATCAGCCCCAGCATTTT. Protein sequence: CASKFDGNSNQPQHF.

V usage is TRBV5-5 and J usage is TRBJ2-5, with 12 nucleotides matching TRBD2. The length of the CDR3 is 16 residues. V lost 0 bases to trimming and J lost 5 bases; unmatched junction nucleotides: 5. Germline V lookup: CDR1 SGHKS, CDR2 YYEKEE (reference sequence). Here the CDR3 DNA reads TGTGCCAGCAGCTTGGGACTAGCGGGAGACGGGGAGACCCAGTACTTC. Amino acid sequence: CASSLGLAGDGETQYF.

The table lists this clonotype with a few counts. CDR3 nucleotide sequence: TGCAGCGTGCAATCGACTAGTTGGGGCACAGATACGCAGTATTTT. The encoded protein is CSVQSTSWGTDTQYF. The chain is built from TRBV29-1 and TRBJ2-3; the D gene is possibly TRBD2 (6 bases). The germline V and J ends were trimmed by 6 bases and 1 base, with 17 bases remaining between them. The CDR3 length is 15 residues. Germline loops: CDR1 SQVTM, CDR2 ANQGSEA.

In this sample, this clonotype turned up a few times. CDR3 protein: CASSAPGETQYF. CDR3 DNA: TGTGCCAGCAGCGCCCCAGGAGAGACCCAGTACTTC. The V call is TRBV9, the J call TRBJ2-5; D gene unclear. From germline, CDR1 is SGDLS and CDR2 YYNGEE. The V and J ends lost 3 bases and 4 bases respectively, with 7 bases between them. This CDR3 has 12 residues.